These T cell receptor beta chains were read from a single sample in a study of OX40 agonist ivuxolimab in advanced cancers. Sequencing was performed with immunoSEQ multiplex PCR; in TCRdb, only in-frame clones are kept and a portion is missing. This sample carries 30,000 to 40,000 clones, around 87% of them seen once, and the ten largest clones take 20% to 30%. Sequenced here: CD4+ or CD8+ T cells sorted from blood, sampled in a trial of the OX40 agonist ivuxolimab. All receptors come from an adult with an advanced solid tumor such as melanoma, head and neck, liver or kidney cancer. Both conserved end residues are part of each CDR3. The D gene is left open where the match is weak. Where a row states a size, it is once, few, many or the class of an expanded clone; other rows omit it.

J gene: TRBJ2-7
D gene: TRBD1
V gene: TRBV6-1
clone size: .
CDR3 protein: CASRDRGFDEQYF
CDR3 DNA: TGTGCCAGCAGGGACAGGGGGTTTGACGAGCAGTACTTC

J gene: TRBJ2-3
D gene: TRBD2
V gene: TRBV5-6
clone size: few
CDR3 protein: CASSPSPREGADTQYF
CDR3 DNA: TGTGCCAGCAGCCCCTCCCCGCGGGAGGGGGCAGATACGCAGTATTTT

J gene: TRBJ2-1
D gene: TRBD2
V gene: TRBV6-5
clone size: few
CDR3 protein: CASSYSASGYNEQFF
CDR3 DNA: TGTGCCAGCAGTTACTCTGCTAGCGGGTACAATGAGCAGTTCTTC

J gene: TRBJ2-5
D gene: .
V gene: TRBV28
clone size: few
CDR3 protein: CASSFLGGQQETQYF
CDR3 DNA: TGTGCCAGCAGTTTTCTCGGGGGACAGCAAGAGACCCAGTACTTC

J gene: TRBJ2-3
D gene: TRBD1
V gene: TRBV18
clone size: .
CDR3 protein: CASSPPTGITDTQYF
CDR3 DNA: TGTGCCAGCTCACCACCGACAGGGATCACAGATACGCAGTATTTT

J gene: TRBJ2-1
D gene: .
V gene: TRBV29-1
clone size: once
CDR3 protein: CSVDPTALIYNEQFF
CDR3 DNA: TGCAGCGTTGACCCGACAGCGTTAATCTACAATGAGCAGTTCTTC

J gene: TRBJ2-5
D gene: .
V gene: TRBV15
clone size: .
CDR3 protein: CATSRAGTSETQYF
CDR3 DNA: TGTGCCACCAGCAGAGCCGGGACATCAGAGACCCAGTACTTC

J gene: TRBJ2-3
D gene: TRBD2
V gene: TRBV6-4
clone size: .
CDR3 protein: CASSSNGGRLTDTQYF
CDR3 DNA: TGTGCCAGCAGTTCAAATGGCGGGAGGCTCACAGATACGCAGTATTTT

J gene: TRBJ2-2
D gene: .
V gene: TRBV15
clone size: .
CDR3 protein: CATSSVATGELFF
CDR3 DNA: TGTGCCACCAGCAGTGTTGCTACCGGGGAGCTGTTTTTT

J gene: TRBJ2-5
D gene: .
V gene: TRBV7-9
clone size: .
CDR3 protein: CASSLRPNQETQYF
CDR3 DNA: TGTGCCAGCAGCTTAAGGCCAAACCAAGAGACCCAGTACTTC

J gene: TRBJ2-5
D gene: TRBD2
V gene: TRBV2
clone size: .
CDR3 protein: CASSEGRGRETQYF
CDR3 DNA: TGTGCCAGCAGTGAGGGGCGGGGGAGAGAGACCCAGTACTTC

J gene: TRBJ1-2
D gene: .
V gene: TRBV7-9
clone size: .
CDR3 protein: CASSLDSRNYGYTF
CDR3 DNA: TGTGCCAGCAGCTTAGATTCCAGAAACTATGGCTACACCTTC

J gene: TRBJ2-3
D gene: TRBD2
V gene: TRBV14
clone size: once
CDR3 protein: CASSQVSGSGSTRDTQYF
CDR3 DNA: TGTGCCAGCAGCCAAGTCTCAGGGAGCGGGAGTACACGAGATACGCAGTATTTT

J gene: TRBJ2-1
D gene: .
V gene: TRBV7-2
clone size: .
CDR3 protein: CASSLWDSSYNEQFF
CDR3 DNA: TGTGCCAGCAGCTTATGGGACTCGTCCTACAATGAGCAGTTCTTC

J gene: TRBJ2-3
D gene: .
V gene: TRBV4-2
clone size: .
CDR3 protein: CASSQAGLVRDTQYF
CDR3 DNA: TGTGCCAGCAGCCAAGCGGGGCTAGTTAGGGATACGCAGTATTTT

J gene: TRBJ2-3
D gene: .
V gene: TRBV7-7
clone size: .
CDR3 protein: CASSPDSNTQYF
CDR3 DNA: TGTGCTAGCAGCCCGGACAGCAATACGCAGTATTTT

J gene: TRBJ2-1
D gene: .
V gene: TRBV5-1
clone size: .
CDR3 protein: CASSLDGGSYNEQFF
CDR3 DNA: TGCGCCAGCAGCTTGGACGGCGGGTCCTACAATGAGCAGTTCTTC

J gene: TRBJ1-1
D gene: .
V gene: TRBV7-9
clone size: .
CDR3 protein: CASSLDEAFF
CDR3 DNA: TGTGCCAGCAGCCTCGATGAAGCTTTCTTT

J gene: TRBJ2-3
D gene: .
V gene: TRBV10-3
clone size: .
CDR3 protein: CAISDTGTTADTQYF
CDR3 DNA: TGTGCCATCAGTGATACAGGGACAACCGCAGATACGCAGTATTTT

J gene: TRBJ2-3
D gene: .
V gene: TRBV5-1
clone size: .
CDR3 protein: CASSSVYGGARADTQYF
CDR3 DNA: TGCGCCAGCAGCAGTGTCTATGGGGGAGCGCGGGCAGATACGCAGTATTTT

J gene: TRBJ2-7
D gene: .
V gene: TRBV2
clone size: .
CDR3 protein: CASKGETYEQYF
CDR3 DNA: TGTGCCAGCAAAGGGGAAACCTACGAGCAGTACTTC

J gene: TRBJ2-7
D gene: .
V gene: TRBV9
clone size: .
CDR3 protein: CASSVGISYEQYF
CDR3 DNA: TGTGCCAGCAGCGTAGGTATCTCCTACGAGCAGTACTTC

J gene: TRBJ2-3
D gene: .
V gene: TRBV5-1
clone size: .
CDR3 protein: CASSLGRDTDTQYF
CDR3 DNA: TGCGCCAGCAGCTTGGGCAGGGACACAGATACGCAGTATTTT

J gene: TRBJ1-6
D gene: TRBD1
V gene: TRBV2
clone size: .
CDR3 protein: CASLRGRNSPLHF
CDR3 DNA: TGTGCCAGCCTCAGGGGGCGGAATTCACCCCTCCACTTT

J gene: TRBJ2-1
D gene: TRBD2
V gene: TRBV4-2
clone size: .
CDR3 protein: CASSQGLAGPTRNNEQFF
CDR3 DNA: TGTGCCAGCAGCCAAGGGCTAGCGGGGCCCACACGAAACAATGAGCAGTTCTTC

J gene: TRBJ2-1
D gene: .
V gene: TRBV5-1
clone size: .
CDR3 protein: CASSLEVGVFNEQFF
CDR3 DNA: TGCGCCAGCAGCTTGGAGGTCGGGGTTTTCAATGAGCAGTTCTTC

J gene: TRBJ1-1
D gene: .
V gene: TRBV7-2
clone size: .
CDR3 protein: CASSTLAGFVGSTEAFF
CDR3 DNA: TGTGCCAGCAGCACACTCGCAGGGTTTGTGGGCTCCACTGAAGCTTTCTTT

J gene: TRBJ1-1
D gene: .
V gene: TRBV28
clone size: .
CDR3 protein: CASMGNMNTEAFF
CDR3 DNA: TGTGCCAGCATGGGAAACATGAACACTGAAGCTTTCTTT

J gene: TRBJ2-1
D gene: .
V gene: TRBV18
clone size: .
CDR3 protein: CASSPPVRRGEQFF
CDR3 DNA: TGTGCCAGCTCACCCCCAGTGAGGAGGGGTGAGCAGTTCTTC

J gene: TRBJ2-7
D gene: .
V gene: TRBV5-6
clone size: .
CDR3 protein: CASSSTVAYEQYF
CDR3 DNA: TGTGCCAGCAGCTCGACAGTTGCCTACGAGCAGTACTTC

J gene: TRBJ2-5
D gene: TRBD1
V gene: TRBV7-9
clone size: .
CDR3 protein: CASSLAQGGQETQYF
CDR3 DNA: TGTGCCAGCAGCTTAGCACAGGGGGGTCAAGAGACCCAGTACTTC

J gene: TRBJ2-7
D gene: .
V gene: TRBV28
clone size: few
CDR3 protein: CASSNRATQYF
CDR3 DNA: TGTGCCAGCAGTAACAGGGCAACGCAGTACTTC

J gene: TRBJ1-1
D gene: .
V gene: TRBV29-1
clone size: .
CDR3 protein: CSVDHVLNTEAFF
CDR3 DNA: TGCAGCGTTGATCACGTTTTGAACACTGAAGCTTTCTTT

J gene: TRBJ1-2
D gene: .
V gene: TRBV14
clone size: .
CDR3 protein: CASSQGTSLPWDYGYTF
CDR3 DNA: TGTGCCAGCAGCCAAGGGACCAGCTTGCCCTGGGACTATGGCTACACCTTC

J gene: TRBJ2-1
D gene: .
V gene: TRBV11-3
clone size: .
CDR3 protein: CASSLTREGEQFF
CDR3 DNA: TGTGCCAGCAGCTTGACTAGAGAAGGTGAGCAGTTCTTC

J gene: TRBJ2-3
D gene: .
V gene: TRBV14
clone size: .
CDR3 protein: CASSDKTRAMSYF
CDR3 DNA: TGTGCCAGCAGCGATAAGACCAGGGCGATGTCGTATTTT

J gene: TRBJ1-4
D gene: .
V gene: TRBV5-1
clone size: .
CDR3 protein: CASSRTADNEKLFF
CDR3 DNA: TGCGCCAGCAGCCGGACAGCCGATAATGAAAAACTGTTTTTT

J gene: TRBJ2-7
D gene: .
V gene: TRBV4-1
clone size: .
CDR3 protein: CASSQGLGQGEGREQYF
CDR3 DNA: TGCGCCAGCAGCCAAGGTCTAGGGCAGGGAGAGGGGCGCGAGCAGTACTTC

J gene: TRBJ2-7
D gene: TRBD1
V gene: TRBV6-6
clone size: few
CDR3 protein: CASQEDRESYEQYF
CDR3 DNA: TGTGCCAGCCAGGAAGACAGGGAATCCTACGAGCAGTACTTC

J gene: TRBJ2-5
D gene: TRBD2
V gene: TRBV28
clone size: .
CDR3 protein: CASRLRLAGRETQYF
CDR3 DNA: TGTGCCAGCAGGCTCCGACTAGCGGGTCGAGAGACCCAGTACTTC

J gene: TRBJ1-2
D gene: TRBD1
V gene: TRBV6-1
clone size: .
CDR3 protein: CASRFEGGGGYGYTF
CDR3 DNA: TGTGCCAGCCGTTTCGAGGGAGGGGGCGGCTATGGCTACACCTTC